Each of the 29 T cell receptor beta chains below was sequenced from the same sample in a study of shared clonotypes between healthy human individuals. Sequencing used immunoSEQ multiplex PCR; TCRdb keeps in-frame clones, though not all of them. The sample contains approximately 640,000 clones, about 90% of which appear only once. The specimen was memory CD8+ T cells from PBMCs. The subset is: CD45RO+ cells pooled with CCR7-negative TemRA cells. The receptor set was obtained from a man between 18 and 35 years old in good health. Some clones in this sample may be carry-over from other donors' samples.

As for this clone: The same CDR3 is also encoded by other DNA sequences in this sample. The gene calls are TRBV5-1 and TRBJ1-1; D uncertain. The germline V gene has CDR1 SGHRS and CDR2 YFSETQ. Trimming removed 1 base from V and 1 base from J, with 8 bases in between. The CDR3 has 14 amino acids. The CDR3 sequence is CASSLSGPNTEAFF. The CDR3 DNA reads as TGCGCCAGCAGCTTGAGCGGGCCGAACACTGAAGCTTTCTTT. The variable domain in full, with the rest retrieved from reference TRBV5-1 and TRBJ1-1, is KAGVTQTPRYLIKTRGQQVTLSCSPISGHRSVSWYQQTPGQGLQFLFEYFSETQRNKGNFPGRFSGRQFSNSRSEMNVSTLELGDSALYLCASSLSGPNTEAFFGQGTRLTVV.

This chain uses TRBV28 with TRBJ2-7; D unresolved. Deletions cut 10 bases from V and 2 bases from J, with 15 bases between. The CDR3 has 13 residues. In germline, CDR1 is MDHEN, CDR2 SYDVKM. The CDR3 sequence is CATSLGRTYEQYF. CDR3 sequence (DNA): TGTGCCACCTCTTTGGGAAGAACCTACGAGCAGTACTTC. Full variable domain (outside the CDR3, taken from reference TRBV28 and TRBJ2-7): DVKVTQSSRYLVKRTGEKVFLECVQDMDHENMFWYRQDPGLGLRLIYFSYDVKMKEKGDIPEGYSVSREKKERFSLILESASTNQTSMYLCATSLGRTYEQYFGPGTRLTVT.

V and J are TRBV19 and TRBJ2-7; D gene uncertain. CDR1 LNHDA and CDR2 SQIVND come from the germline V gene (reference sequence). The CDR3 consists of 14 residues. Trimming shortened V by 5 bases and J by 1 base, and 12 bases separated the two germline ends. The CDR3: CASSLVASSYEQYF. In DNA, the CDR3 is TGTGCCAGTAGTCTAGTAGCCAGTTCCTACGAGCAGTACTTC.

The rearrangement uses TRBV28 and TRBJ2-7; TRBD1 aligns across 9 bases. Germline V gives CDR1 MDHEN, CDR2 SYDVKM. CDR3 length: 15 amino acids. V lost 6 bases and J lost 6; bases outside the gene matches: 12. CDR3 coding DNA: TGTGCCAGCAGCCCCCTCGGGACAGGGACGCGCGAGCAGTACTTC. Its translation is CASSPLGTGTREQYF. The complete variable domain, with remaining parts taken from reference TRBV28 and TRBJ2-7, reads DVKVTQSSRYLVKRTGEKVFLECVQDMDHENMFWYRQDPGLGLRLIYFSYDVKMKEKGDIPEGYSVSREKKERFSLILESASTNQTSMYLCASSPLGTGTREQYFGPGTRLTVT.

This sequence joins TRBV29-1 and TRBJ1-1, with TRBD1 as a possible D gene (6 bases). The CDR3 runs to 13 residues. V was clipped by 6 bases and J by 0 bases, with 11 bases between them. CDR1 and CDR2 (germline): SQVTM, ANQGSEA. This CDR3 reads CSVQTGMNTEAFF. CDR3 nucleotides: TGCAGCGTCCAGACAGGAATGAACACTGAAGCTTTCTTT.

The CDR3 sequence is CASKGGVLAFF. For the CDR3, the DNA is TGTGCCAGCAAAGGGGGTGTTTTAGCTTTCTTT. The V call is TRBV7-9, the J call TRBJ1-1; maybe TRBD1 (6 bases). V lost 7 bases and J 10 bases, leaving 13 bases between the germline ends. This CDR3 has 11 residues. Germline CDR1 is SEHNR and CDR2 is FQNEAQ (reference sequence).

The chain recombines TRBV11-2 with TRBJ2-7; a possible D gene is TRBD2 (6 bases). CDR1 is SGHAT, CDR2 FQNNGV, per germline. V shed 2 bases and J shed 4 bases, with 21 bases lying between them. There are 17 residues in the CDR3. CDR3 sequence: CASSLLLSLAGRYEQYF. The CDR3 DNA reads TGTGCCAGCAGCTTACTTCTGTCATTGGCGGGACGGTACGAGCAGTACTTC.

The rearrangement links TRBV10-3 to TRBJ1-4; weak D call: TRBD1 (6 bases). The CDR3 contains 15 residues. The germline V gene has CDR1 ENHRY and CDR2 SYGVKD. V gave up 3 bases and J gave up 8 bases, with 16 bases separating them. Here the CDR3 DNA reads TGTGCCATCAGTGATGACGGGGCAGGGGTGGAAAAACTGTTTTTT. It specifies CAISDDGAGVEKLFF.

The rearrangement joins TRBV6-1 to TRBJ1-3; TRBD1 agrees at 9 bases. This CDR3 has 15 amino acids. Germline-derived CDR1 and CDR2 are MNHNS and SASEGT. V was clipped by 5 bases and J by 2 bases; unmatched bases: 4. CDR3 bases: TGTGCCAGCAGTCGGACAGGGGACGCTGGAAACACCATATATTTT. Protein sequence: CASSRTGDAGNTIYF.

The rearrangement uses TRBV29-1 and TRBJ2-5; D remains ambiguous. The J call is uncertain, as TRBJ2-7 better fits the DNA end. The CDR3 covers 11 residues. The germline gives CDR1 SQVTM, CDR2 ANQGSEA. CDR3 amino acids: CSVEESYEQYF. CDR3 sequence (DNA): TGCAGCGTTGAAGAATCCTACGAGCAGTACTTC.

The chain is built from TRBV13 and TRBJ2-1; TRBD2 aligns across 7 bases. This CDR3 spans 16 amino acids. The V gene end was trimmed by 0 bases and the J gene end by 2 bases; junction bases not matched to a gene: 4. Germline CDR1 PRHDT, CDR2 FYEKMQ (reference sequence). The DNA of the CDR3 is TGTGCCAGCAGCTTAGGCTCGGGAGGTACCTACAATGAGCAGTTCTTC. Residues: CASSLGSGGTYNEQFF.

CDR3 sequence (DNA): TGTGCCAGCAGCTTAGATTCTGGGGGACGCGCGAGCTCTGGGGCCAACGTCCTGACTTTC. Its translation is CASSLDSGGRASSGANVLTF. V is TRBV7-8 and J is TRBJ2-6; possibly TRBD1 or TRBD2 for D (5 bases each). The CDR3 consists of 20 residues. The germline V gene has CDR1 SGHVS and CDR2 FQNEAQ. The germline V and J ends were trimmed by 1 base and 0 bases, with 19 bases remaining between them. Full variable domain (outside the CDR3, taken from reference TRBV7-8 and TRBJ2-6): GAGVSQSPRYKVAKRGQDVALRCDPISGHVSLFWYQQALGQGPEFLTYFQNEAQLDKSGLPSDRFFAERPEGSVSTLKIQRTQQEDSAVYLCASSLDSGGRASSGANVLTFGAGSRLTVL.

This chain joins TRBV7-9 and TRBJ2-1; TRBD2 matches at 8 bases. This CDR3 spans 15 amino acids. Germline CDR1 SEHNR, CDR2 FQNEAQ (reference sequence). The trim removed 5 bases at V and 3 bases at J, leaving 6 bases unmatched. CDR3 sequence (DNA): TGTGCCAGCAGCGAGCGGGAGCCCGGCTACAATGAGCAGTTCTTC. It is translated as CASSEREPGYNEQFF.

CDR3 bases: TGTGCCATCAGTGGACTTAACACCGGGGAGCTGTTTTTT. Its protein product is CAISGLNTGELFF. This chain joins TRBV10-3 and TRBJ2-2; D remains unclear. The CDR3 runs 13 residues. Trimming removed 4 bases at V and 2 bases at J, with 5 bases between. In germline, CDR1 is ENHRY, CDR2 SYGVKD.

The J gene is TRBJ2-3, the V gene TRBV4-1, with 7 bases that match TRBD2. Losses at the gene ends were 4 bases for V and 0 bases for J; bases not matched to a gene: 4. The CDR3 runs to 15 residues. Germline V gene lookup returns CDR1 MGHRA and CDR2 YSYEKL. The CDR3 protein is CASSLLAKSTDTQYF. The CDR3 DNA reads TGCGCCAGCAGCCTACTAGCGAAAAGCACAGATACGCAGTATTTT.

The chain employs TRBV7-6 and TRBJ2-1, with TRBD1 identical over 8 bases. The V gene end was trimmed by 5 bases and the J gene end by 6 bases; junction bases not matched to a gene: 15. The CDR3 contains 17 residues. Germline V gene lookup returns CDR1 SGHVS and CDR2 FNYEAQ. The CDR3 DNA reads TGTGCCAGCAGCCCTAGAGACGGCAGGGGGCTAGGCAATGAGCAGTTCTTC. Amino acids: CASSPRDGRGLGNEQFF.

The J gene is TRBJ2-5, the V gene TRBV30; D call uncertain. Germline V CDR1 and CDR2: GTSNPN, SVGIG (reference sequence). V lost 0 bases and J 0 bases, leaving 8 bases between the germline ends. The CDR3 runs to 14 residues. CDR3 amino acids: CAWSVLQNQETQYF. The CDR3 DNA reads TGTGCCTGGAGTGTACTACAGAACCAAGAGACCCAGTACTTC.

The chain combines TRBV4-1 with TRBJ2-5; TRBD2 matches 9 bases. CDR1 MGHRA and CDR2 YSYEKL come from the germline V gene. V trimming: 3 bases; J trimming: 5 bases; junction bases outside the gene matches: 4. The CDR3 spans 14 residues. Here the CDR3 DNA reads TGCGCCAGCAGCCAGCGGGGGGGAGGGGAGACCCAGTACTTC. Residues: CASSQRGGGETQYF.

The chain has TRBV28 and TRBJ1-3, with D uncertain. There are 16 residues in the CDR3. The ends were cut back, 5 bases at V and 0 bases at J, with 14 bases in the middle. CDR1 is MDHEN and CDR2 is SYDVKM in the germline V gene. Written as DNA, the CDR3 is TGTGCCAGCAGTGATCGAGAACCTTCCTCTGGAAACACCATATATTTT. Amino acid sequence: CASSDREPSSGNTIYF.

This chain uses TRBV7-8 with TRBJ1-5; perhaps TRBD1 as D (5 bases). The CDR3 spans 15 residues. Germline V CDR1 and CDR2: SGHVS, FQNEAQ. V lost 3 bases, J lost 5 bases, and 14 bases lay in between. DNA of the CDR3: TGTGCCAGCAGCTTTCTCCAGGGAGACGATCAGCCCCAGCATTTT. Residues: CASSFLQGDDQPQHF. Using reference TRBV7-8 and TRBJ1-5 for the parts outside the CDR3, the full variable domain is GAGVSQSPRYKVAKRGQDVALRCDPISGHVSLFWYQQALGQGPEFLTYFQNEAQLDKSGLPSDRFFAERPEGSVSTLKIQRTQQEDSAVYLCASSFLQGDDQPQHFGDGTRLSIL.

The rearrangement uses TRBV7-6 and TRBJ2-7; a possible D gene is TRBD1 (6 bases). Deletions cut 5 bases from V and 2 bases from J, with 13 bases between. The CDR3 is made up of 14 amino acids. In germline, CDR1 is SGHVS, CDR2 FNYEAQ. CDR3 sequence (DNA): TGTGCCAGCAGCCACGGGACATTAGCCTACGAGCAGTACTTC. Translated, it gives CASSHGTLAYEQYF.

The chain uses TRBV7-2 and TRBJ2-3; D is tentatively TRBD1 or TRBD2 (5 bases each). Germline CDR1 is SGHTA and CDR2 is FQGNSA. The CDR3 has 17 residues. Trimming cost V 5 bases and J 1 base, with 19 bases left between them. DNA for the CDR3: TGTGCCAGCAGCCTCGCCGGAGCAGGGAGAGGCACAGATACGCAGTATTTT. Protein product: CASSLAGAGRGTDTQYF.

The rearrangement links TRBV28 to TRBJ1-1, with D unresolved. V lost 4 bases to trimming and J lost 1 base, with 13 bases between them. In germline, CDR1 is MDHEN, CDR2 SYDVKM. The CDR3 spans 15 residues. This CDR3 is CASSYSGLTNTEAFF. CDR3 sequence (DNA): TGTGCCAGCAGTTATTCCGGACTCACGAACACTGAAGCTTTCTTT.

The CDR3 is CASSPSLGPDTQYF. The DNA of the CDR3 is TGCGCCAGCAGCCCCTCCTTGGGTCCAGATACGCAGTATTTT. The J gene is TRBJ2-3, the V gene TRBV4-1; no reliable D call. This CDR3 is built from 14 residues. The germline V and J ends were trimmed by 4 bases and 4 bases, with 12 bases remaining between them. The germline V gene encodes CDR1 MGHRA and CDR2 YSYEKL.

This clone was counted a single time. The sample has other DNA sequences that encode this CDR3 too. The CDR3: CASSFDRDYEQYF. CDR3 nucleotide sequence: TGTGCCAGCAGCTTTGACAGGGACTACGAGCAGTACTTC. The V gene is TRBV7-9, the J gene TRBJ2-7; TRBD1 matches 7 bases. V lost 3 bases to trimming and J lost 3 bases; unmatched junction nucleotides: 2. The CDR3 totals 13 residues. The germline V gene has CDR1 SEHNR and CDR2 FQNEAQ (reference sequence).

The chain links TRBV11-2 to TRBJ2-7; 8 bases match TRBD1. V shed 1 base and J 13 bases; nucleotides not matched to a gene: 9. Germline V CDR1 and CDR2: SGHAT, FQNNGV. The CDR3 is made up of 13 amino acids. The CDR3 region has the DNA TGTGCCAGCAGCTTAGGTGGCCAGGGGGCGGACTACTTC. Translating gives CASSLGGQGADYF. Full variable domain (outside the CDR3, taken from reference TRBV11-2 and TRBJ2-7): EAGVAQSPRYKIIEKRQSVAFWCNPISGHATLYWYQQILGQGPKLLIQFQNNGVVDDSQLPKDRFSAERLKGVDSTLKIQPAKLEDSAVYLCASSLGGQGADYFGPGTRLTVT.

This chain joins TRBV12-5 and TRBJ1-2; 11 nucleotides match TRBD1. The CDR3 is 15 amino acids. V trimming: 4 bases; J trimming: 6 bases; junction bases outside the gene matches: 7. Germline V gene sequence: CDR1 LGHNT, CDR2 FRNRAP. The CDR3 DNA reads TGTGCTAGTGGTTCCGGACAGGGGGCGTCGGATGGCTACACCTTC. It translates to CASGSGQGASDGYTF.

CDR3: CASSWASGSIGNEQFF. The CDR3 DNA follows: TGTGCCAGCAGCTGGGCTAGCGGGAGTATCGGCAATGAGCAGTTCTTC. The chain recombines TRBV7-9 with TRBJ2-1; 10 bases match TRBD2. CDR1 SEHNR and CDR2 FQNEAQ come from the germline V gene (reference sequence). This CDR3 contains 16 residues. V shed 4 bases, J shed 6 bases, and the junction held 9 bases outside the gene matches. The full variable domain, its missing parts supplied by reference TRBV7-9 and TRBJ2-1, is DTGVSQNPRHKITKRGQNVTFRCDPISEHNRLYWYRQTLGQGPEFLTYFQNEAQLEKSRLLSDRFSAERPKGSFSTLEIQRTEQGDSAMYLCASSWASGSIGNEQFFGPGTRLTVL.

The V call is TRBV14, the J call TRBJ1-4; no clear D gene. Germline CDR1 and CDR2: SGHDN and FVKESK. The ends were cut back, 1 base at V and 3 bases at J, with 12 bases in the middle. There are 16 residues in the CDR3. The CDR3 here is CASSQAIRQPNEKLFF. The CDR3 DNA follows: TGTGCCAGCAGCCAAGCGATACGGCAGCCTAATGAAAAACTGTTTTTT.